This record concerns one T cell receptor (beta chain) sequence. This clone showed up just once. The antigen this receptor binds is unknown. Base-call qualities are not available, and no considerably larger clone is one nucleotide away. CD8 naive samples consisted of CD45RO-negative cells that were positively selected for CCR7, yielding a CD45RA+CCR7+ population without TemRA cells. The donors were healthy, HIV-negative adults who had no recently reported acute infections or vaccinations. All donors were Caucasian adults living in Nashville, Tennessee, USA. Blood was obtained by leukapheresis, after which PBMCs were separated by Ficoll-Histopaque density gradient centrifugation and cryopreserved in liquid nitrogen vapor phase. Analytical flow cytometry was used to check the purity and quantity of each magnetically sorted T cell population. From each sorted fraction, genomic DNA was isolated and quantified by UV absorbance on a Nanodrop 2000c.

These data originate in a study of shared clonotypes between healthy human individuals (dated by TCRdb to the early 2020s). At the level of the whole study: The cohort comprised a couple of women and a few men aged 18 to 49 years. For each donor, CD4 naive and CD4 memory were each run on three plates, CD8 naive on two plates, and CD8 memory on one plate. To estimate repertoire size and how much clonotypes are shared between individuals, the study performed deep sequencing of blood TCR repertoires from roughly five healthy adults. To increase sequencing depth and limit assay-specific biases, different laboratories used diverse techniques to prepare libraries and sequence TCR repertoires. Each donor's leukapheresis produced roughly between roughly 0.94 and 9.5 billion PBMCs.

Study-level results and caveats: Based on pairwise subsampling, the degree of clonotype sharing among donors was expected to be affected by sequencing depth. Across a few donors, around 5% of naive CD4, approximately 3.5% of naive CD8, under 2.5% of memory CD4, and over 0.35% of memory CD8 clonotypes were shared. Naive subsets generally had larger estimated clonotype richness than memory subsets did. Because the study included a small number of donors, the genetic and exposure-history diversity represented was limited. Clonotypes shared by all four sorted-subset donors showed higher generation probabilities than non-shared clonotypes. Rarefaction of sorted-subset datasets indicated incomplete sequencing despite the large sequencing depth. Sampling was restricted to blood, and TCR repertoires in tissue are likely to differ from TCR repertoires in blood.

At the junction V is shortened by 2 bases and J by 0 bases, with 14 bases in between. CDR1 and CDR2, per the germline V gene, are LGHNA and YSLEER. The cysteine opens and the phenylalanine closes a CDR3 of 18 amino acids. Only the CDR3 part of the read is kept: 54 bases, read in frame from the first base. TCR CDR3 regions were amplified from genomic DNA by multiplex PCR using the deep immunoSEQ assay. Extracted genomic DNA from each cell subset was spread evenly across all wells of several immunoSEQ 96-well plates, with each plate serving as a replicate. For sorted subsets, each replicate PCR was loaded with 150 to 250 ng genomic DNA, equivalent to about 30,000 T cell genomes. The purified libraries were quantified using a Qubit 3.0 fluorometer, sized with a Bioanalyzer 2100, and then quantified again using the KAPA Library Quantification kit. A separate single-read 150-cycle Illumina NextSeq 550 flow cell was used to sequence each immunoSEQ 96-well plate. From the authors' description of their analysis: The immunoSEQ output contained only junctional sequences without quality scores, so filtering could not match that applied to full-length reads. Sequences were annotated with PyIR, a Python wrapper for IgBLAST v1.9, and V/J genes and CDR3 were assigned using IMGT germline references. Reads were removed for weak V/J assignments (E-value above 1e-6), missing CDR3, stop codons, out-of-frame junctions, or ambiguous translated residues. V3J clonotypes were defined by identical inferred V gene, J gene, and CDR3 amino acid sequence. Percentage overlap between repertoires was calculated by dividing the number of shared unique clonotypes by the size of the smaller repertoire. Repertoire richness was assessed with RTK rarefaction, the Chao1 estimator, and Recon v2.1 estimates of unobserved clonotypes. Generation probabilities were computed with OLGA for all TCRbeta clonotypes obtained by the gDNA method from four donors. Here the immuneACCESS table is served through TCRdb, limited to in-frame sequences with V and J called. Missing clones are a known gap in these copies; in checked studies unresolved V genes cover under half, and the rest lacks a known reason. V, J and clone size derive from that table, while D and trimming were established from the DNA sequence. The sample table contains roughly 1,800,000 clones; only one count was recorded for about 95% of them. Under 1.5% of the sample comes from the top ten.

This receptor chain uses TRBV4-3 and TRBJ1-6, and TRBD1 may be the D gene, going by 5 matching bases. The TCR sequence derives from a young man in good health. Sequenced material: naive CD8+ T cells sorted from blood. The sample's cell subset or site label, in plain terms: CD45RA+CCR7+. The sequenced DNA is TGCGCCAGCAGCCAATACGGGACCGCGAGCTCCTATAATTCACCCCTCCACTTT. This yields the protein CASSQYGTASSYNSPLHF.